A selection of T cell receptor beta chains follows, all from one sample in a study of blood T cell repertoires in COVID-19. Profiled with immunoSEQ multiplex PCR; TCRdb holds only in-frame clones, not every one. The table records over 150,000 clones, roughly 87% of them present only once. The sample comprised peripheral blood. The source is an older woman who had recovered from COVID-19. Each CDR3 is given with its conserved first and last residue. D genes are given only for firm matches. Not every row has a clone size; where given, it reads once, few, many or a size class.

NA TRBJ1-2 TRBD1 TRBV5-1 TGCGCCAGCAGCAGGACAGGCTACGGCTACACCTTC CASSRTGYGYTF
NA TRBJ1-1 TRBD1 TRBV9 TGTGCCAGCAGCCGTGGGGGACAGCCGAACACTGAAGCTTTCTTT CASSRGGQPNTEAFF
NA TRBJ2-1 NA TRBV19 TGTGCCAGTAGTACCACAGGGATGAATGAGCAGTTCTTC CASSTTGMNEQFF
NA TRBJ1-1 NA TRBV7-9 TGTGCCAGCAGCATTGGGGGGAATGAAGCTTTCTTT CASSIGGNEAFF
few TRBJ1-1 NA TRBV9 TGTGCCAGCAGCCCGCCGGGGGGAAGGGGAGGTTTGGAAGCTTTCTTT CASSPPGGRGGLEAFF
NA TRBJ2-1 NA TRBV10-3 TGTGCCATCAGTGAGCCGACAGGGACTGGTGAGCAGTTCTTC CAISEPTGTGEQFF
once TRBJ2-2 NA TRBV28 TGTGCCAGCATAAGCGGATTGAACACCGGGGAGCTGTTTTTT CASISGLNTGELFF
NA TRBJ1-2 TRBD1 TRBV10-1 TGCGCCAGCAGAGAAATCCAGGGGGCGCGGTACTATGGCTACACCTTC CASREIQGARYYGYTF
NA TRBJ2-3 TRBD1 TRBV28 TGTGCCAGCAGTTTCCGTCGTAAAGGGGGCTTCACAGATACGCAGTATTTT CASSFRRKGGFTDTQYF
NA TRBJ2-5 NA TRBV4-1 TGCGCCAGCAGCCAAGGCTCCGGGAGTGCGCAGGGAACCCAGTACTTC CASSQGSGSAQGTQYF
NA TRBJ2-2 NA TRBV6-2/TRBV6-3 TGTGCCAGCAGTTACCCCCGCCCGGGCGCGGGCGGGGAGCTGTTTTTT CASSYPRPGAGGELFF
once TRBJ2-5 TRBD2 TRBV27 TGTGCCAGCAGTCCCCGGACTAGCTCCGAGACCCAGTACTTC CASSPRTSSETQYF
NA TRBJ2-1 TRBD1 TRBV30 TGTGCCTGGATCCGGGACAGATACAATGAGCAGTTCTTC CAWIRDRYNEQFF
NA TRBJ2-1 TRBD1 TRBV3-1/TRBV3-2 TGTGCCAGCAGCCAAAGCCCAGGGGGCCTACTGAATGAGCAGTTCTTC CASSQSPGGLLNEQFF
NA TRBJ2-7 TRBD1 TRBV5-1 TGCGCCAGCAAGGGACAGGCGATCTCCTACGAGCAGTACTTC CASKGQAISYEQYF
NA TRBJ1-1 TRBD1 TRBV3-1/TRBV3-2 TGTGCCAGCAGCCGACCTTGGGGACAGGGGGGCACTGAAGCTTTCTTT CASSRPWGQGGTEAFF
NA TRBJ2-3 TRBD2 TRBV3-1/TRBV3-2 TGTGCCAGCAGCCCCCGTGGGAGTAGCGGGGGGCCAGATACGCAGTATTTT CASSPRGSSGGPDTQYF
NA TRBJ1-2 NA TRBV30 TGTGCCTGGAGTGGCGGCAGGGGCTTTAACTATGGCTACACCTTC CAWSGGRGFNYGYTF
NA TRBJ2-7 TRBD1 TRBV5-1 TGCGCCAGCAGCTCCACTCCCGGGACAGGCCTCTACGAGCAGTACTTC CASSSTPGTGLYEQYF
NA TRBJ1-1 NA TRBV5-1 TGCGCCAGCGCATCGCGGGGGAACACTGAAGCTTTCTTT CASASRGNTEAFF
NA TRBJ1-2 TRBD1 TRBV28 TGTGCCAGCAGTTCTCCCGGGACAGGGGCCTTGGGCTACACCTTC CASSSPGTGALGYTF
NA TRBJ1-3 NA TRBV5-4 TGTGCCAGCAGCTTGGATGTACAGGGAAACACCATATATTTT CASSLDVQGNTIYF
many TRBJ1-4 NA TRBV4-2 TGTGCCAGCAGCCAAGATACTTCTCCAGTCAGGGCAGGGACTAATGAAAAACTGTTTTTT CASSQDTSPVRAGTNEKLFF
NA TRBJ2-1 TRBD2 TRBV7-9 TGTGCCAGCAGCCGGGTAGCGGGGGGCTCCCCGACGGTCTACTACAATGAGCAGTTCTTC CASSRVAGGSPTVYYNEQFF
NA TRBJ2-1 TRBD2 TRBV18 TGTGCCAGCTCACCAACTAATCTAGCGGGTGAGCAGTTCTTC CASSPTNLAGEQFF
NA TRBJ2-3 NA TRBV7-8 TGTGCCAGCAGCTATATTCAGTCAGATACGCAGTATTTT CASSYIQSDTQYF
few TRBJ2-2 TRBD1 TRBV28 TGTGCCAGCACAGTTATAAGGACAGGGGCTGTAGCCGGGGAGCTGTTTTTT CASTVIRTGAVAGELFF
once TRBJ1-1 TRBD1 TRBV28 TGTGCCAGTAGGACAGGGGCTGAGGGTCGGACTGAAGCTTTCTTT CASRTGAEGRTEAFF
NA TRBJ1-2 TRBD1 TRBV27 TGTGCCAGCAGAACTACAGGGGGCGTTGGCTACACCTTC CASRTTGGVGYTF
NA TRBJ2-7 NA TRBV29-1 TGCAGCGTCGCGATGGGGCTCTCCTACGAGCAGTACTTC CSVAMGLSYEQYF
once TRBJ2-6 TRBD1 TRBV19 TGTGCCAGTACCATCGGAGACAGGGGCTCTGGGGCCAACGTCCTGACTTTC CASTIGDRGSGANVLTF
NA TRBJ2-5 TRBD2 TRBV5-1 TGCGCCAGCAGCTTGGGGTCCAGCGGGGGGGCACAAGAGACCCAGTACTTC CASSLGSSGGAQETQYF
NA TRBJ2-3 TRBD2 TRBV6-1 TGTGCCAGCAGTGAGGGACTAGCGGGTCCTAGCACAGATACGCAGTATTTT CASSEGLAGPSTDTQYF
NA TRBJ2-1 TRBD2 TRBV5-1 TGCGCCAGCAGCTTGGGAATAGCGGGGGGGCCGTTACATGAGCAGTTCTTC CASSLGIAGGPLHEQFF
few TRBJ1-1 NA TRBV7-3 TGTGCCAGCAGCTTGGTCAGGGGCACTGAAGCTTTCTTT CASSLVRGTEAFF
NA TRBJ2-3 NA TRBV7-2 TGTGCCAGCAGCCTCTTCACAGATACGCAGTATTTT CASSLFTDTQYF
NA TRBJ1-1 NA TRBV27 TGTGCCAGCAGCAAATACCGGGACACCCTATCTGAAGCTTTCTTT CASSKYRDTLSEAFF
few TRBJ2-5 NA TRBV5-1 TGCGCCAGCAGCGAACGGGGAGAGACCCAGTACTTC CASSERGETQYF
NA TRBJ2-7 NA TRBV18 TGTGCCAGCTCACCACCTTCCTCCCCTCGCGAGCAGTACTTC CASSPPSSPREQYF
NA TRBJ2-5 NA TRBV24-1 TGTGCCACCAGTGATGCGAGCGGTCTCACTTGGACCCAGTACTTC CATSDASGLTWTQYF
NA TRBJ2-1 NA TRBV7-8 TGTGCCAGCAGCTACCCGGGACATAACAATGAGCAGTTCTTC CASSYPGHNNEQFF
NA TRBJ1-1 NA TRBV12-3/TRBV12-4 TGTGCCAGCAGCCAAGGAGGATGGGGTGAAGCTTTCTTT CASSQGGWGEAFF
NA TRBJ2-3 TRBD2 TRBV5-1 TGCGCCAGCAGCTTGTCCATACTAGCGGGGATCACAGATACGCAGTATTTT CASSLSILAGITDTQYF
NA TRBJ2-1 TRBD2 TRBV6-4 TGTGCCAGCAGTGACCTAGCGGGGGGGCTTAGATCCTACAATGAGCAGTTCTTC CASSDLAGGLRSYNEQFF
NA TRBJ1-1 NA TRBV29-1 TGCAGCGTCGAGCGGGGCATACGGGGCACTGAAGCTTTCTTT CSVERGIRGTEAFF
NA TRBJ1-4 NA TRBV18 TGTGCCAGCTCACCTCGGGTTGGGGAAAAACTGTTTTTT CASSPRVGEKLFF
NA TRBJ2-2 TRBD1 TRBV2 TGTGCCAGCAGCGAACAGGGGGCGAACACCGGGGAGCTGTTTTTT CASSEQGANTGELFF
NA TRBJ2-7 NA TRBV4-2 TGTGCCAGCAGCCAAGCCACAGGGGGGGGGAACTACGAGCAGTACTTC CASSQATGGGNYEQYF
NA TRBJ1-1 NA TRBV6-5 TGTGCCAGCAGCGTCCGGGAGCGGGCGTCGACTGAAGCTTTCTTT CASSVRERASTEAFF
NA TRBJ2-1 TRBD2 TRBV9 TGTGCCAGCGGGACTAGCGGGCACAATGAGCAGTTCTTC CASGTSGHNEQFF
NA TRBJ1-1 NA TRBV9 TGTGCCAGCAGCCCCATTCCAGGGAACACTGAAGCTTTCTTT CASSPIPGNTEAFF
many TRBJ2-7 TRBD1 TRBV6-5 TGTGCCAGCAGTACCCGGACAGGGGAGGAGCAGTACTTC CASSTRTGEEQYF
NA TRBJ2-7 NA TRBV5-1 TGCGCCAGCAGCAAGAACCGGGACACCTACGAGCAGTACTTC CASSKNRDTYEQYF